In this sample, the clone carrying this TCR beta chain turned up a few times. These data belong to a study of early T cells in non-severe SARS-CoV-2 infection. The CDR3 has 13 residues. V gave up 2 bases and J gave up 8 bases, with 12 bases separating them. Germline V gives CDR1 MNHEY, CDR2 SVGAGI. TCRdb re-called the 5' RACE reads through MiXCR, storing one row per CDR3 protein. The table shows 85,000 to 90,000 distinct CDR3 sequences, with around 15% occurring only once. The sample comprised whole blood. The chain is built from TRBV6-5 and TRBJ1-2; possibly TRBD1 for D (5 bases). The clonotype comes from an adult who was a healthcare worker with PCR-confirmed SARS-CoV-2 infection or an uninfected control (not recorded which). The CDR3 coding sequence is TGTGCCAGCAGTTACGAAGGGGAGGGCGGCTACACCTTC. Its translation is CASSYEGEGGYTF.